What follows describes a single T cell receptor (beta chain). These data come from a study of blood T cell repertoires in COVID-19. Overall study context: There were acute and convalescent COVID-19 samples, and they came from the United States, Italy and Spain.

Methods used by the authors: Estimated nucleated cell counts came from reference gene primer amplification. TCRdb's table, derived via immunoSEQ multiplex PCR, lists solely in-frame clones and lacks some. The D gene and trimming were derived from the DNA, and the V and J assignments and clone size from that table. Here the sample spans roughly 150,000 clones, around four fifths being singletons. This CDR3 has 15 residues. The germline V gene encodes CDR1 MNHEY and CDR2 SVGAGI. The ends were cut back, 8 bases at V and 4 bases at J, with 20 bases in the middle. Source material: PBMCs or T cells enriched from blood (not recorded which). The chain carries TRBV6-5 and TRBJ1-2; D might be TRBD1 (6 bases). This sequence was found in a man between 65 and 79 years old who had been exposed to COVID-19. CDR3 bases: TGTGCCAGCGCCGGAGGGGGGGGGCGAGCCTATGGCTACACCTTC. Translated, it gives CASAGGGGRAYGYTF.